This entry lists 16 T cell receptor beta chains sequenced from one sample in a study of T cell responses to AZD1222 COVID-19 vaccine. The data were produced by immunoSEQ multiplex PCR, yet TCRdb's version contains in-frame clones alone and is incomplete. This table holds 100,000 or so clones, roughly 92% found once. The sample was peripheral blood, taken on day 0 of AZD1222 vaccination. These receptors were obtained from an adult in good health.

This chain uses TRBV7-9 with TRBJ2-1; 10 bases fit TRBD2. CDR1 is SEHNR and CDR2 is FQNEAQ in the germline V gene (reference sequence). The CDR3 loop spans 13 amino acids. With 5 bases clipped from V and 14 bases from J, the junction kept 9 bases outside the gene matches. The CDR3 region has the DNA TGTGCCAGCAGCCCTAGAGGGCTAGCGGGGGAGTTCTTC. It yields the protein CASSPRGLAGEFF.

The chain joins TRBV6-1 to TRBJ1-4; D gene unclear. The CDR3 sequence is 11 residues long. The germline V and J ends were trimmed by 3 bases and 14 bases, with 10 bases remaining between them. Germline V gene data show CDR1 as MNHNS and CDR2 as SASEGT. The CDR3 is CASSDGWVLFF. DNA for the CDR3: TGTGCCAGCAGTGACGGCTGGGTCCTGTTTTTT.

The gene calls are TRBV9 and TRBJ1-1; weak D call: TRBD1 (5 bases). This CDR3 is 15 amino acids long. The germline V gene has CDR1 SGDLS and CDR2 YYNGEE. V was cut by 7 bases and J by 5 bases, with 21 bases left in between. The CDR3 nucleotides read TGTGCCAGCTCCGGGACGCCGGTGAAGGGAACTGAAGCTTTCTTT. Encoded protein: CASSGTPVKGTEAFF.

The chain is built from TRBV10-3 and TRBJ1-1; TRBD1 might be the D (6 bases). The CDR3 loop spans 15 amino acids. CDR1 and CDR2 (germline): ENHRY, SYGVKD. V gave up 0 bases and J gave up 1 base, with 9 bases separating them. The CDR3 region has the DNA TGTGCCATCAGTGAGTCCGGGGGCGGGAACACTGAAGCTTTCTTT. Translation: CAISESGGGNTEAFF.

V and J are TRBV4-3 and TRBJ1-2, with D maybe TRBD1 (5 bases). Germline assignment: CDR1 LGHNA and CDR2 YSLEER. Trimming pared 0 bases from V and 8 bases from J, leaving 16 bases between. This CDR3 has 15 residues. The CDR3 region is CASSQDRGDLGGYTF. CDR3 sequence (DNA): TGCGCCAGCAGCCAAGATCGAGGGGATTTGGGCGGCTACACCTTC.

The chain's CDR3 is CASSQGNQPQHF. CDR3 nucleotide sequence: TGTGCCAGCTCACAGGGCAATCAGCCCCAGCATTTT. The chain combines TRBV18 with TRBJ1-5; D call uncertain. Germline values: CDR1 KGHSH, CDR2 LQKENI. The V and J ends lost 4 bases and 2 bases respectively, with 3 bases between them. The CDR3 is 12 amino acids.

The chain carries TRBV2 and TRBJ2-1; D remains unclear. V was pared by 4 bases and J by 0 bases, with 10 bases between. The CDR3 is made up of 15 amino acids. From germline, CDR1 is SNHLY and CDR2 FYNNEI. CDR3 sequence reads: CASSAKLSSYNEQFF. The CDR3 region has the DNA TGTGCCAGCAGTGCGAAGCTGAGCTCCTACAATGAGCAGTTCTTC.

The chain has TRBV6-5 and TRBJ1-1, with unresolved D. The CDR3 length is 13 residues. Germline CDR1 MNHEY, CDR2 SVGAGI. The V end was cut by 5 bases, the J end by 2 bases, with 9 bases between. The CDR3 reads CASSPSGNTEAFF. CDR3 nucleotides: TGTGCCAGCAGTCCTTCGGGAAACACTGAAGCTTTCTTT.

The V gene is TRBV4-1, the J gene TRBJ1-4, with TRBD1 as a possible D gene (6 bases). V gave up 5 bases and J gave up 0 bases, with 13 bases separating them. This CDR3 spans 16 amino acids. The germline gives CDR1 MGHRA, CDR2 YSYEKL. The CDR3 protein is CASSRGMVATNEKLFF. DNA of the CDR3: TGCGCCAGCAGCAGGGGGATGGTTGCAACTAATGAAAAACTGTTTTTT.

Notes on this clone: One end of the junction is discordant with germline, which a read error may explain. V usage is TRBV6-5 and J usage is TRBJ1-6, with D maybe TRBD1 (6 bases). Germline CDR1 reads MNHEY; CDR2 reads SVGAGI. The CDR3 has 15 residues. In DNA, the CDR3 is TGTGCCTGCCGCGGGGGCAGCTCCTATAATTCACCCTTCCACTTT. This encodes CACRGGSSYNSPFHF.

The chain carries TRBV6-1 and TRBJ1-2, with 9 positions matching TRBD1. J lost 5 bases, V lost 2 bases, and 3 bases had no gene match. Germline CDR1 reads MNHNS; CDR2 reads SASEGT. CDR3 length: 14 amino acids. The CDR3 region is CASSETGGGYGYTF. CDR3 DNA: TGTGCCAGCAGTGAAACAGGGGGCGGGTATGGCTACACCTTC.

The V gene is TRBV3-1 (or the pseudogene TRBV3-2), the J gene TRBJ1-3; the D gene is possibly TRBD1 (5 bases). The CDR3 contains 16 residues. V lost 0 bases and J lost 0, with 9 bases in between. From germline, CDR1 is LGHDT and CDR2 YNNKEL (reference sequence). The CDR3 loop reads CASSQERQFSGNTIYF. The DNA of the CDR3 is TGTGCCAGCAGCCAAGAGAGACAGTTCTCTGGAAACACCATATATTTT.

V gene TRBV4-3 combines with J gene TRBJ1-4; D unresolved. Between the trimmed V and J ends, which lost 1 base and 8 bases, there was a span of 11 bases. Germline V lookup: CDR1 LGHNA, CDR2 YSLEER. The CDR3 consists of 14 residues. For the CDR3, the DNA is TGCGCCAGCAGCCAAGTTCCAGGAGCCGAAAAACTGTTTTTT. It specifies CASSQVPGAEKLFF.

CDR3 coding DNA: TGTGCCAGCAGTGAAGACCAGGGACGCATGGGAAACACCATATATTTT. Its translation: CASSEDQGRMGNTIYF. The chain links TRBV2 to TRBJ1-3; D is perhaps TRBD1 (5 bases). CDR1 is SNHLY and CDR2 is FYNNEI in the germline V gene. Trimming stripped 1 base from V and 4 bases from J, with 14 bases between. This CDR3 contains 16 residues.

This rearrangement joins TRBV6-6 to TRBJ1-1; D call uncertain. The CDR3 length is 9 residues. With 2 bases removed from V and 12 bases from J, the gap between germline ends came to 4 bases. Germline V gives CDR1 MNHNY, CDR2 SVGAGI (reference sequence). The CDR3 DNA is TGTGCCAGCAGTTACGCTCCTTTCTTT. This codes for CASSYAPFF.

The chain combines TRBV4-1 with TRBJ1-2, with no clear D. Germline CDR1 and CDR2: MGHRA and YSYEKL. The CDR3 totals 12 residues. The V and J ends lost 0 bases and 7 bases respectively, with 6 bases between them. As DNA, the CDR3 is TGCGCCAGCAGCCAAGAAGCGGGTGGCTACACCTTC. Translated, it gives CASSQEAGGYTF.